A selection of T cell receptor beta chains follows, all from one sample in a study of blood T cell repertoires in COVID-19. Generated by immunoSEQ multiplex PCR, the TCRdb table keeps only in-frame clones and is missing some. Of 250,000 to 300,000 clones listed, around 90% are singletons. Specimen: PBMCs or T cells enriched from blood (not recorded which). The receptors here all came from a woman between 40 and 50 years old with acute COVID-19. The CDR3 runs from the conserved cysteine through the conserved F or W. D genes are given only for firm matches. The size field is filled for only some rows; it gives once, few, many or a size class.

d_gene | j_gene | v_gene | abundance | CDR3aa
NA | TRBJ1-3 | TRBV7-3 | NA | CASSLGGSGNTIYF
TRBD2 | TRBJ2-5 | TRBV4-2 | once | CASSQLAGEETQYF
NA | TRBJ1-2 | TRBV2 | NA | CASSKDGPGGYTF
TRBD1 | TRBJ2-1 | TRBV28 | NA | CASSLLGTGLNEQFF
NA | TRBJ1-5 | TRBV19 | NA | CASSTGVGNQPQHF
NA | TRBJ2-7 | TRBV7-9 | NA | CASDHFRDWDSYEQYF
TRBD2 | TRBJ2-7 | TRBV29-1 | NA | CSVEARTSGAYEQYF
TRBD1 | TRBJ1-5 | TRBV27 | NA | CASSLIQQGECNQPQHF
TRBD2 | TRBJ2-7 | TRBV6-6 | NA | CASRGPGLAPYEQYF
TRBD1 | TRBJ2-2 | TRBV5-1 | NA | CASSLGRTGGVFSIGELFF
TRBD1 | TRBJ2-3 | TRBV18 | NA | CASSPFGQGRDTQYF
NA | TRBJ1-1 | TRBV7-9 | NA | CASSPGTRKNTEAFF
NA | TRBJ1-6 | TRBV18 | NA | CASSLDSPSPLHF
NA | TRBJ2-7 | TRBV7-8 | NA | CASSLAGPREQYF
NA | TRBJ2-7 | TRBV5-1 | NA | CASSLDRGRGREQYF
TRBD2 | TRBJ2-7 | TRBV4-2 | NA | CASSQVGGSGGRSYEQYF
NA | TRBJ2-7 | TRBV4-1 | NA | CASSQDPGQNYEQYF
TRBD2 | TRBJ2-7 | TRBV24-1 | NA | CATSSGDSARSYEQYF
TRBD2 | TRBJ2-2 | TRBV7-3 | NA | CASRSGRDTGELFF
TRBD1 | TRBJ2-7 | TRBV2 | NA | CASSSRRGTYEQYF